This T cell receptor beta chain was sequenced for a study of liver allograft versus peripheral blood T cells. Study details: A comparison was made between T cell receptor repertoires in transplanted livers and those in recipients' peripheral blood. Regarding the study as a whole: Repertoires of T cell receptors that resided inside liver allografts reportedly differed from those in peripheral blood.

This CDR3 comprises 16 residues. After removal of 4 bases from V and 1 base from J, the junction contained 9 bases not matched to a gene. Germline lookup yields CDR1 SQVTM and CDR2 ANQGSEA. This clonotype rates as medium-sized. Its specificity is unknown. Via MiXCR, TCRdb re-called the reads, giving one row per CDR3 protein. Here the sample spans fewer than 15,000 distinct CDR3 sequences, 15% to 20% being singletons. The receptor's source is a human patient who had a liver transplant. The graft donor may have contributed some T cells. The V call is TRBV29-1, the J call TRBJ2-7; 11 nucleotides line up with TRBD2. CDR3 sequence: CSVGRKGTSGSYEQYF. CDR3 DNA sequence: TGCAGCGTTGGGAGGAAGGGGACTAGCGGTTCCTACGAGCAGTACTTC.